Listed below are T cell receptor beta chains from one sample, sequenced in a study of PD-1 blockade in classical Hodgkin lymphoma. Sequencing was performed with immunoSEQ multiplex PCR; in TCRdb, only in-frame clones are kept and a portion is missing. Of 49,000 or so clones listed, around three quarters are singletons. This sample comprised peripheral blood mononuclear cells (PBMCs), obtained before the second cycle of nivolumab. These receptors were taken from a human donor with classical Hodgkin lymphoma. Both conserved end residues are part of each CDR3. The order of the fields is J gene, D gene, clone size, V gene, CDR3 length, CDR3 DNA, CDR3 protein. D genes are given only for firm matches. The size field is filled for only some rows; it gives once, few, many or a size class.

>TRBJ1-1|NA|NA|TRBV7-2|14
TGTGCCAGCAGCTCCCAATTGGGGATATCTGAAGCTTTCTTT
CASSSQLGISEAFF
>TRBJ1-2|TRBD1|NA|TRBV6-6|11
TGTGCCAGCCTGGACAGGGTTGGCTACACCTTC
CASLDRVGYTF
>TRBJ1-2|NA|NA|TRBV5-1|18
TGCGCCAGCAGCTTGAAATTCCAGATCCCCTCGGTTAACTATGGCTACACCTTC
CASSLKFQIPSVNYGYTF
>TRBJ1-1|NA|NA|TRBV5-4|14
TGTGCCAGCAGCCAGACGGCCATGAACACTGAAGCTTTCTTT
CASSQTAMNTEAFF
>TRBJ1-1|TRBD1|NA|TRBV2|13
TGTGCCAGCAGTGGACAGGGGAACACTGAAGCTTTCTTT
CASSGQGNTEAFF
>TRBJ2-1|NA|NA|TRBV6-6|15
TGTGCCAGCAATCCGGGACTGATCATCTACAATGAGCAGTTCTTC
CASNPGLIIYNEQFF
>TRBJ1-5|NA|once|TRBV28|12
TGTGCCATCAGACCTCGGGGACAGCCCCAGCATTTT
CAIRPRGQPQHF
>TRBJ2-1|TRBD2|NA|TRBV11-2|16
TGTGCCAGCAGCCTCTCGGGGACTAGCTCCTACAATGAGCAGTTCTTC
CASSLSGTSSYNEQFF
>TRBJ2-1|NA|NA|TRBV20-1|11
TGCAGTGCTAGAGAACTGAATGAGCAGTTCTTC
CSARELNEQFF
>TRBJ1-2|NA|NA|TRBV19|14
TGTGCCAGTAGTCTCCGGGGCCGCTACTATGGCTACACCTTC
CASSLRGRYYGYTF
>TRBJ2-7|NA|few|TRBV9|14
TGTGCCAGCAGCGACGGGACTCGCCTCGGTAGCCAGTACTTC
CASSDGTRLGSQYF